Shown below are 23 T cell receptor beta chains from a single sample sequenced in a study of blood T cell repertoires in COVID-19. Clones were read by immunoSEQ multiplex PCR, and TCRdb kept only the in-frame ones, dropping some. The sample yields about 190,000 clones, 70% to 85% seen once. Sequencing was carried out using PBMCs or T cells enriched from blood (not recorded which). These receptors were obtained from a woman aged 30 to 39 who had recovered from COVID-19.

The chain joins TRBV7-9 to TRBJ1-5; D is possibly TRBD1 (6 bases). Germline values: CDR1 SEHNR, CDR2 FQNEAQ (reference sequence). CDR3 size: 17 residues. V lost 0 bases, J lost 5 bases, and 17 bases lay in between. The CDR3 region has the DNA TGTGCCAGCAGCTTAGCCGGCGTGGGGACATTCGATCAGCCCCAGCATTTT. This encodes CASSLAGVGTFDQPQHF.

The chain has TRBV7-2 and TRBJ2-1, with TRBD2 matching over 7 bases. The CDR3 covers 15 residues. Trimming at V came to 4 bases and at J to 0 bases, leaving 3 bases not matched to a gene. Germline V CDR1 and CDR2: SGHTA, FQGNSA. The CDR3, as DNA: TGTGCCAGCAGCTCCGGCGGGAGCTCCTACAATGAGCAGTTCTTC. The encoded protein is CASSSGGSSYNEQFF.

This chain links TRBV3-1 (or the pseudogene TRBV3-2) with TRBJ2-7, with 10 bases aligning to TRBD2. This CDR3 contains 15 residues. Germline-derived CDR1 and CDR2 are LGHDT and YNNKEL (reference sequence). Germline trimming cut 4 bases from V and 5 bases from J; bases unmatched to any gene: 8. CDR3 residues: CASSRGTSEINEQYF. The CDR3 region has the DNA TGTGCCAGCAGCCGCGGGACTAGCGAAATAAACGAGCAGTACTTC.

The genes are TRBV20-1 and TRBJ1-2; D ambiguous. This CDR3 contains 11 residues. Trimming removed 3 bases at V and 8 bases at J, with 10 bases between. Germline assignment: CDR1 DFQATT and CDR2 SNEGSKA (reference sequence). The CDR3, as DNA: TGCAGTGCTAGGTATCCCGGGGGCTACACCTTC. This encodes CSARYPGGYTF.

This clone was seen only once. The chain has TRBV12-3 or TRBV12-4 and TRBJ2-7; 9 bases map to TRBD1. The CDR3 is made up of 13 amino acids. V lost 6 bases and J lost 3; bases outside the gene matches: 3. CDR3 sequence (DNA): TGTGCCAGCAGCCAGGGACAGGGCTACGAGCAGTACTTC. As protein: CASSQGQGYEQYF.

This clone was seen repeatedly, ten times or more. This chain connects TRBV6-2 or TRBV6-3 to TRBJ1-1; perhaps TRBD1 as D (6 bases). The germline CDR1 and CDR2 sequences are MNHEY and SVGEGT. CDR3 length: 20 amino acids. Trimming left V 0 bases short and J 4 bases short, with 27 bases between. CDR3 in amino acids: CASSYSIMSSQGRVSTEAFF. CDR3 in DNA: TGTGCCAGCAGTTACTCGATAATGTCCTCACAGGGCCGGGTGAGCACTGAAGCTTTCTTT.

V usage is TRBV19 and J usage is TRBJ2-1, with 9 bases lining up with TRBD2. With V trimmed by 9 bases and J by 3 bases, 12 bases remained unmatched. This CDR3 spans 16 amino acids. CDR1 and CDR2 (germline): LNHDA, SQIVND (reference sequence). The CDR3 DNA sequence: TGTGCCAGACGTTGGGCGGGGGGGCCCTTCTACAATGAGCAGTTCTTC. It codes for CARRWAGGPFYNEQFF.

The V and J genes are TRBV6-4 and TRBJ2-1, with a possible D match to TRBD1 (6 bases). Germline V gives CDR1 MRHNA, CDR2 SNTAGT. The ends were cut back, 4 bases at V and 8 bases at J, with 15 bases in the middle. CDR3 length equals 14 residues. Here the CDR3 reads CASSAEGGGHEQFF. The CDR3 coding sequence is TGTGCCAGCAGTGCGGAAGGGGGTGGACATGAGCAGTTCTTC.

The genes are TRBV7-2 and TRBJ2-7; 7 nucleotides line up with TRBD1. The CDR3 covers 15 residues. Germline CDR1 reads SGHTA; CDR2 reads FQGNSA. Trimming at V came to 0 bases and at J to 2 bases, leaving 4 bases not matched to a gene. CDR3 sequence reads: CASSLADQGAYEQYF. The CDR3 nucleotides read TGTGCCAGCAGCTTAGCGGATCAGGGGGCCTACGAGCAGTACTTC. The full variable domain, in which reference TRBV7-2 and TRBJ2-7 provide the parts outside the CDR3, is GAGVSQSPSNKVTEKGKDVELRCDPISGHTALYWYRQSLGQGLEFLIYFQGNSAPDKSGLPSDRFSAERTGGSVSTLTIQRTQQEDSAVYLCASSLADQGAYEQYFGPGTRLTVT.

The chain recombines TRBV10-1 with TRBJ2-3; TRBD2 aligns across 12 bases. Germline V gives CDR1 WNHNN, CDR2 SYGVQD (reference sequence). The ends lost 2 bases at V and 0 bases at J; junction bases unmatched: 6. This CDR3 has 18 amino acids. CDR3 DNA: TGCGCCAGCAGTGAGCTGCCTAGCGGGAGGGGGAGCACAGATACGCAGTATTTT. Its translation is CASSELPSGRGSTDTQYF.

This clone appeared once. The rearrangement links TRBV2 to TRBJ2-4, with a tentative D call TRBD2 (6 bases). Trimming stripped 9 bases from V and 8 bases from J, with 17 bases between. CDR1 is SNHLY and CDR2 is FYNNEI in the germline V gene. The CDR3 has 13 amino acids. DNA for the CDR3: TGTGCCAGTCGAAGGGGAGGAGAAGACATTCAGTACTTC. Amino acid sequence: CASRRGGEDIQYF.

The V call is TRBV5-1, the J call TRBJ1-1, with a weak D call TRBD1 (6 bases). The V gene lost 0 bases and the J gene lost 2 bases, with 14 bases spanning the gap. CDR3 size: 16 residues. The V gene's germline CDR1 is SGHRS and CDR2 YFSETQ. CDR3 residues: CASSLAKQGPNTEAFF. The CDR3 DNA reads as TGCGCCAGCAGCTTGGCCAAACAGGGACCCAACACTGAAGCTTTCTTT.

In regard to this clone: The same CDR3 arises from other DNA sequences in this sample as well. The rearrangement uses TRBV2 and TRBJ1-1; TRBD1 matches at 7 bases. Per the germline V gene, CDR1 is SNHLY and CDR2 is FYNNEI. CDR3 length equals 13 residues. V was pared by 5 bases and J by 2 bases, with 2 bases of the junction left unmatched. Here the CDR3 reads CASSRQGNTEAFF. CDR3 DNA: TGTGCCAGCAGTAGACAGGGCAACACTGAAGCTTTCTTT.

The gene calls are TRBV5-1 and TRBJ1-1; TRBD1 aligns across 9 bases. Germline V CDR1 and CDR2: SGHRS, YFSETQ. Germline trimming cut 4 bases from V and 9 bases from J; bases unmatched to any gene: 13. The CDR3 is made up of 15 amino acids. For the CDR3, the DNA is TGCGCCAGCAGCCTCGTACAGGGGGCGCCTCCCAAAGCTTTCTTT. It codes for CASSLVQGAPPKAFF.

This clone turned up a few times. The J gene is TRBJ1-6, the V gene TRBV6-5; a possible D gene is TRBD1 (6 bases). Looked up from germline, CDR1 is MNHEY and CDR2 is SVGAGI. V gave up 10 bases and J gave up 7 bases, with 11 bases separating them. The CDR3 consists of 12 residues. CDR3 nucleotide sequence: TGTGCCACCGCCCAGGGGAATTCACCCCTCCACTTT. As protein: CATAQGNSPLHF.

This sequence joins TRBV6-5 and TRBJ1-3; maybe TRBD1 (6 bases). The CDR3 spans 14 residues. V was pared by 6 bases and J by 7 bases, with 16 bases between. Germline-derived CDR1 and CDR2 are MNHEY and SVGAGI. Here the CDR3 reads CASRSRGIRNTIYF. CDR3 sequence (DNA): TGTGCCAGCAGATCAAGGGGGATTCGGAACACCATATATTTT.

The V call is TRBV27, the J call TRBJ2-7, with 8 bases aligning to TRBD1. The length of the CDR3 is 15 residues. Germline-derived CDR1 and CDR2 are MNHEY and SMNVEV (reference sequence). J was trimmed by 3 bases and V by 4 bases; bases with no gene match: 8. The DNA for the CDR3 is TGTGCCAGCAGTTCCGGACAGGGACGGAGCTACGAGCAGTACTTC. It encodes CASSSGQGRSYEQYF.

The chain couples TRBV28 to TRBJ2-1; 7 bases line up with TRBD1. The CDR3 is 13 amino acids. V lost 6 bases, J lost 4 bases, and 3 bases stayed unmatched. CDR1 MDHEN and CDR2 SYDVKM come from the germline V gene. CDR3 sequence (DNA): TGTGCCAGCAGGGGGGACAGTTACAATGAGCAGTTCTTC. It is translated as CASRGDSYNEQFF.

This rearrangement joins TRBV7-9 to TRBJ2-4; 9 nucleotides agree with TRBD2. The length of the CDR3 is 19 residues. Losses at the gene ends were 5 bases for V and 3 bases for J; bases not matched to a gene: 17. CDR1 SEHNR and CDR2 FQNEAQ come from the germline V gene (reference sequence). CDR3 amino acids: CASSTTRWAGGNYKNIQYF. Here the CDR3 DNA reads TGTGCCAGCAGCACTACCCGGTGGGCGGGGGGGAACTACAAAAACATTCAGTACTTC.

The CDR3 sequence: CASSLQGAKVNTEAFF. The CDR3 DNA reads as TGCGCCAGCAGCTTGCAGGGGGCAAAGGTGAACACTGAAGCTTTCTTT. This chain uses TRBV5-1 with TRBJ1-1, with TRBD1 identical over 8 bases. The CDR3 has 16 amino acids. Germline loops: CDR1 SGHRS, CDR2 YFSETQ. V trimming: 1 base; J trimming: 0 bases; junction bases outside the gene matches: 5.

This clone was seen once. The chain recombines TRBV27 with TRBJ1-5, with D perhaps matching TRBD1 (5 bases). This CDR3 region has 12 residues. From germline, CDR1 is MNHEY and CDR2 SMNVEV (reference sequence). Deletions cut 6 bases from V and 9 bases from J, with 12 bases between. CDR3 sequence (DNA): TGTGCCAGCAGCCCCGCGGGGGGGCCCCAGCATTTT. Translated, it gives CASSPAGGPQHF.

The chain is built from TRBV4-1 and TRBJ2-7; possible D gene TRBD2, 7 bases. Germline CDR1 reads MGHRA; CDR2 reads YSYEKL. CDR3 length: 15 amino acids. V was trimmed by 3 bases and J by 2 bases, leaving 14 bases between them. The CDR3 DNA sequence: TGCGCCAGCAGCCACCCTACAGGGACTACCTACGAGCAGTACTTC. Residues: CASSHPTGTTYEQYF.

The chain carries TRBV6-1 and TRBJ1-6, with a tentative D call TRBD1 (6 bases). Germline lookup yields CDR1 MNHNS and CDR2 SASEGT. V was shortened by 3 bases and J by 8 bases, with 17 bases between the two germline ends. The CDR3 is 16 residues long. CDR3 bases: TGTGCCAGCAGTGAGGGGGCGACAGGACCGGATTCACCCCTCCACTTT. Translated: CASSEGATGPDSPLHF.